This T cell receptor (beta chain) appears in the sequencing data of a study of early T cells in non-severe SARS-CoV-2 infection. Study summary: Alpha and beta chains were unpaired, from unsorted whole-blood bulk RNA.

This clonotype was seen a handful of times. MiXCR, run by TCRdb on the 5' RACE reads, gives a single entry per CDR3 protein. Of about 59,000 distinct CDR3 sequences in the sample, about 13% are singletons; the top ten hold almost 9.5%. Unmatched junction bases numbered 7, after V lost 4 bases and J lost 3 bases. The length of the CDR3 is 14 residues. The germline CDR1 and CDR2 sequences are SGHRS and YFSETQ. This TCR was sampled from an adult who was a healthcare worker with PCR-confirmed SARS-CoV-2 infection or an uninfected control (not recorded which). The starting material was whole blood, obtained at baseline. The chain uses TRBV5-1 and TRBJ2-7, with 7 bases fitting TRBD2. CDR3: CASSARDYLYEQYF. DNA of the CDR3: TGCGCCAGCAGCGCCCGGGACTATCTCTACGAGCAGTACTTC.